Below, 25 T cell receptor beta chains from the same sample are listed, as sequenced in a study of cytomegalovirus exposure and HLA in healthy donors. PCR used 60 Vbeta primers and 13 Jbeta primers. The repertoire was sequenced with immunoSEQ multiplex PCR; TCRdb's copy has only in-frame clones and lacks some. The profile shows about 120,000 clones, about 66% of them singletons. The sequenced sample consisted of PBMCs. Every receptor here comes from a young man in good health and CMV-seropositive.

The DNA for the CDR3 is TGTGCTAGTGGTGGACATGTGAACACTGAAGCTTTCTTT. It codes for CASGGHVNTEAFF. The V gene is TRBV12-5, the J gene TRBJ1-1, with a possible D match to TRBD1 (5 bases). Germline CDR1 reads LGHNT; CDR2 reads FRNRAP. V was cut by 5 bases and J by 0 bases, with 7 bases left in between. The CDR3 is 13 amino acids.

The chain employs TRBV10-3 and TRBJ2-2, with 10 positions matching TRBD2. The CDR3 has 16 amino acids. Per the germline V gene, CDR1 is ENHRY and CDR2 is SYGVKD. With V trimmed by 6 bases and J by 7 bases, 11 bases remained unmatched. CDR3 DNA: TGTGCCATCAGGACCCCAGCGGGAGGGCCCGGCGGGGAGCTGTTTTTT. Residues: CAIRTPAGGPGGELFF.

The chain carries TRBV5-1 and TRBJ2-7; 9 bases are shared with TRBD1. There are 17 residues in the CDR3. Germline CDR1 reads SGHRS; CDR2 reads YFSETQ. Trimming cost V 0 bases and J 1 base; bases outside gene matches: 8. DNA for the CDR3: TGCGCCAGCAGCTTGGCCAGGACAGGGGATTTATCCTACGAGCAGTACTTC. Residues: CASSLARTGDLSYEQYF.

This clone was seen a single time. V and J are TRBV7-3 and TRBJ2-7, with D possibly TRBD2 on 6 matching bases. Per germline, CDR1 SGHTA and CDR2 FQGTGA. The V gene lost 2 bases and the J gene lost 3 bases, with 14 bases spanning the gap. The CDR3 loop spans 15 amino acids. CDR3 in amino acids: CASSLASGVSYEQYF. Here the CDR3 DNA reads TGTGCCAGCAGCTTAGCTTCGGGAGTGAGCTACGAGCAGTACTTC.

This chain links TRBV23-1 with TRBJ2-2; D remains unclear. TRBV23-1 is recorded as an ORF, its role being uncertain. Trimming removed 0 bases from V and 3 bases from J, with 35 bases in between. The CDR3 runs 24 residues. This CDR3 is CASSQSAYGQDAFPHDFDTGELFF. DNA for the CDR3: TGCGCCAGCAGTCAATCGGCTTATGGGCAGGATGCTTTCCCACACGATTTCGACACCGGGGAGCTGTTTTTT.

This clone was seen a few times. The rearrangement links TRBV10-2 to TRBJ1-1; tentative D call: TRBD1 (5 bases). Trimming pared 3 bases from V and 4 bases from J, leaving 12 bases between. CDR3 length: 14 amino acids. Germline CDR1 WSHSY, CDR2 SAAADI. CDR3 sequence: CASSEVTAGTEAFF. Written as DNA, the CDR3 is TGCGCCAGCAGTGAAGTGACAGCGGGCACTGAAGCTTTCTTT.

This sequence joins TRBV23-1 and TRBJ1-2; D unclear. TRBV23-1 is filed as an ORF, its function uncertain. This CDR3 contains 19 residues. V dropped 8 bases and J dropped 7 bases, with 35 bases sitting between them. The CDR3 region has the DNA TGCGCCAGCGACCTGGGTACAGCACACTCTAATCTGGTCCTCTGTGGCTACACCTTC. It translates to CASDLGTAHSNLVLCGYTF.

This clone has only a few counts. The chain couples TRBV5-6 to TRBJ2-1, with a possible D match to TRBD2 (5 bases). Trimming pared 0 bases from V and 7 bases from J, leaving 14 bases between. Germline-derived CDR1 and CDR2 are SGHDT and YYEEEE. The CDR3 is made up of 15 amino acids. Here the CDR3 reads CASSLVRGIGNEQFF. The CDR3 DNA reads TGTGCCAGCAGCTTGGTCCGGGGAATTGGGAATGAGCAGTTCTTC.

The chain carries TRBV27 and TRBJ2-3; TRBD1 aligns across 9 bases. This CDR3 has 15 amino acids. Losses at the gene ends were 6 bases for V and 5 bases for J; bases not matched to a gene: 9. Germline CDR1 is MNHEY and CDR2 is SMNVEV (reference sequence). CDR3 in DNA: TGTGCCAGCAGCCGGACAGGGGATCGAGGAGATACGCAGTATTTT. It codes for CASSRTGDRGDTQYF.

The chain links TRBV30 to TRBJ2-7; D is uncertain. The V gene lost 3 bases and the J gene lost 4 bases, with 7 bases spanning the gap. The CDR3 loop spans 11 amino acids. In germline, CDR1 is GTSNPN, CDR2 SVGIG (reference sequence). The CDR3 loop reads CAWSFTYEQYF. The CDR3 DNA reads as TGTGCCTGGAGCTTTACATACGAGCAGTACTTC. Full variable domain (rest looked up from reference TRBV30 and TRBJ2-7): SQTIHQWPATLVQPVGSPLSLECTVEGTSNPNLYWYRQAAGRGLQLLFYSVGIGQISSEVPQNLSASRPQDRQFILSSKKLLLSDSGFYLCAWSFTYEQYFGPGTRLTVT.

The chain joins TRBV5-5 to TRBJ1-5, with a possible D match to TRBD1 (5 bases). The length of the CDR3 is 15 residues. Trimming pared 2 bases from V and 2 bases from J, leaving 11 bases between. CDR1 is SGHKS and CDR2 is YYEKEE in the germline V gene (reference sequence). CDR3 amino acids: CASSLEGGGNQPQHF. The CDR3 nucleotides read TGTGCCAGCAGCTTAGAGGGAGGGGGCAATCAGCCCCAGCATTTT.

This chain joins TRBV28 and TRBJ1-3; 7 bases fit TRBD1. Trimming at V came to 5 bases and at J to 2 bases, leaving 6 bases not matched to a gene. Germline V CDR1 and CDR2: MDHEN, SYDVKM. This CDR3 has 15 residues. The CDR3 reads CASSLQGLTGNTIYF. In nucleotides, the CDR3 is TGTGCCAGCAGTCTACAGGGGCTTACTGGAAACACCATATATTTT.

The chain links TRBV7-9 to TRBJ2-1, with D perhaps TRBD1 (5 bases). The CDR3 length is 12 residues. Looked up from germline, CDR1 is SEHNR and CDR2 is FQNEAQ (reference sequence). V gave up 4 bases and J gave up 8 bases, with 9 bases separating them. The CDR3 region has the DNA TGTGCCAGCAGCTCGACCAGGGATGAGCAGTTCTTC. This encodes CASSSTRDEQFF.

This chain links TRBV2 with TRBJ2-5; D may be TRBD1 (6 bases). Trimming took 2 bases from V and 5 from J, leaving 6 bases between them. The length of the CDR3 is 12 residues. Germline V gives CDR1 SNHLY, CDR2 FYNNEI. The CDR3 DNA is TGTGCCAGCAGTGAACAGGGGGAGACCCAGTACTTC. As protein: CASSEQGETQYF.

The chain uses TRBV10-3 and TRBJ2-7, with 10 bases matching TRBD1. CDR3 length: 15 residues. Germline V CDR1 and CDR2: ENHRY, SYGVKD. V gave up 6 bases and J gave up 6 bases; unmatched junction bases: 11. The CDR3, as DNA: TGTGCCATCAGCGGCCGGGACAGGGGAACTGGCGAGCAGTACTTC. The encoded protein is CAISGRDRGTGEQYF.

V and J are TRBV5-1 and TRBJ1-2, with TRBD1 as a possible D gene (6 bases). The CDR3 covers 15 residues. The germline V and J ends were trimmed by 4 bases and 4 bases, with 17 bases remaining between them. Germline CDR1 and CDR2: SGHRS and YFSETQ. CDR3 in amino acids: CASSQTTGSTYGYTF. CDR3 sequence (DNA): TGCGCCAGCAGCCAGACGACAGGATCTACCTATGGCTACACCTTC.

The rearrangement links TRBV7-9 to TRBJ1-2; tentatively, D is TRBD1 (5 bases). Germline CDR1 reads SEHNR; CDR2 reads FQNEAQ (reference sequence). V was cut by 1 base and J by 4 bases, with 16 bases left in between. This CDR3 contains 16 residues. CDR3 in amino acids: CASSLGTGLFPYGYTF. CDR3 sequence (DNA): TGTGCCAGCAGCTTAGGAACAGGCTTATTTCCCTATGGCTACACCTTC.

The chain is built from TRBV2 and TRBJ2-5; 9 bases line up with TRBD1. Germline loops: CDR1 SNHLY, CDR2 FYNNEI. J gave up 3 bases and V 4 bases, and 9 bases lay outside the gene matches. The CDR3 length is 16 residues. DNA for the CDR3: TGTGCCAGCAGTGGGTCCCCCGGGACAGGGAAAGAGACCCAGTACTTC. This sequence encodes CASSGSPGTGKETQYF.

J is TRBJ2-2 and V is TRBV27, with 8 bases fitting TRBD2. V trimming: 6 bases; J trimming: 7 bases; junction bases outside the gene matches: 13. The CDR3 has 16 residues. In germline, CDR1 is MNHEY, CDR2 SMNVEV (reference sequence). This CDR3 is CASSSTRSGRIGELFF. CDR3 coding DNA: TGTGCCAGCAGCTCGACCCGGAGCGGGAGAATCGGGGAGCTGTTTTTT.

The CDR3, as DNA: TGTGCCAGCAGTCTCCTCCCCCCAGGGGGCGAGGGCACCGGGGAGCTGTTTTTT. Encoded protein: CASSLLPPGGEGTGELFF. The chain recombines TRBV27 with TRBJ2-2, with TRBD1 matching over 8 bases. The CDR3 totals 18 residues. Per germline, CDR1 MNHEY and CDR2 SMNVEV (reference sequence). V lost 5 bases, J lost 4 bases, and 15 bases stayed unmatched.

This sequence joins TRBV28 and TRBJ2-5; D is perhaps TRBD1 (6 bases). Germline loops: CDR1 MDHEN, CDR2 SYDVKM. V was trimmed by 7 bases and J by 4 bases, leaving 22 bases between them. The CDR3 has 16 residues. The CDR3 nucleotides read TGTGCCAGCATGCAGGGGAGACGACTGGGCGGAGAGACCCAGTACTTC. It translates to CASMQGRRLGGETQYF.

The genes are TRBV6-5 and TRBJ2-1, with TRBD2 identical over 9 bases. Losses at the gene ends were 8 bases for V and 2 bases for J; bases not matched to a gene: 4. The germline gives CDR1 MNHEY, CDR2 SVGAGI. CDR3 size: 14 residues. CDR3 bases: TGTGCCAGCCTAGCGGGACACCCCTACAATGAGCAGTTCTTC. Translation gives CASLAGHPYNEQFF.

The gene calls are TRBV6-5 and TRBJ1-4; 8 nucleotides line up with TRBD1. The trim removed 8 bases at V and 8 bases at J, leaving 10 bases unmatched. CDR1 is MNHEY and CDR2 is SVGAGI in the germline V gene. This CDR3 has 14 residues. CDR3 amino acids: CASRYRGKGEKLFF. CDR3 sequence (DNA): TGTGCCAGCCGGTACAGGGGGAAGGGGGAAAAACTGTTTTTT.

This clone was picked up a small number of times. The rearrangement links TRBV21-1 to TRBJ1-5. TRBV21-1 is labeled a pseudogene. The CDR3 sequence is 12 residues long. The CDR3 spells CASTLFPGTQHF. In nucleotides, the CDR3 is TGTGCCAGCACCCTTTTCCCCGGGACCCAGCATTTT.

This clone appeared a single time. This chain connects TRBV5-4 to TRBJ2-5; D remains unclear. The J call is uncertain, as TRBJ2-7 better fits the DNA end. The CDR3 has 12 amino acids. From germline, CDR1 is SGHNT and CDR2 YYREEE (reference sequence). CDR3 coding DNA: TGTGCCAGCAGCTTGTCCGATAACGAGCAGTACTTC. It is translated as CASSLSDNEQYF.